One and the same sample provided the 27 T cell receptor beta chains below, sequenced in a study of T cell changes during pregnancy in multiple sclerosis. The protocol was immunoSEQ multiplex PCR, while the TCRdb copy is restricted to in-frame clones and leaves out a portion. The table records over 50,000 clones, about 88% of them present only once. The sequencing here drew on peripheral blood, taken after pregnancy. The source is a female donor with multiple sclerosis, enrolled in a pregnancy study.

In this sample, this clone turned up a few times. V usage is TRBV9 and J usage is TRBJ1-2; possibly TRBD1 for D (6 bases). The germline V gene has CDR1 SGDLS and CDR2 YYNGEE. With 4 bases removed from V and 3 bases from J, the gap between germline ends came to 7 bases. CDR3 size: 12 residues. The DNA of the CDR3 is TGTGCCAGCAGCTCAGGGGACTATGGCTACACCTTC. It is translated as CASSSGDYGYTF.

The CDR3 DNA is TGTGCCAGCAGTTGGACAGGGGGTTCCTACAATGAGCAGTTCTTC. Amino acids: CASSWTGGSYNEQFF. The chain carries TRBV6-5 and TRBJ2-1, with 10 bases matching TRBD1. The CDR3 spans 15 residues. V lost 4 bases and J lost 1; bases outside the gene matches: 1. Germline V gives CDR1 MNHEY, CDR2 SVGAGI.

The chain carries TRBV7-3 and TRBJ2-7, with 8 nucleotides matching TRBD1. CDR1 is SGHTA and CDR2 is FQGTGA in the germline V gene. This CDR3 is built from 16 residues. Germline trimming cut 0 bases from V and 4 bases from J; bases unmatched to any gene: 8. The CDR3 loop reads CASSLTSAGGTYEQYF. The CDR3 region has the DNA TGTGCCAGCAGCTTAACGTCGGCAGGGGGCACATACGAGCAGTACTTC.

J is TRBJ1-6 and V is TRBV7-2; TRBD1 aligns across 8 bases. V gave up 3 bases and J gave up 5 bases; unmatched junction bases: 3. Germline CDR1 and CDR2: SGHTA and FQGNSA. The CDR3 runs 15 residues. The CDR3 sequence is CASSLGQADNSPLHF. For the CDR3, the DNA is TGTGCCAGCAGCTTGGGACAGGCCGATAATTCACCCCTCCACTTT.

In DNA, the CDR3 is TGTGCCAGCAGTTTCAGGGCGCCGAACTCCTACAATGAGCAGTTCTTC. It encodes CASSFRAPNSYNEQFF. This chain uses TRBV6-5 with TRBJ2-1, with D possibly matching TRBD1 (5 bases). The germline V gene encodes CDR1 MNHEY and CDR2 SVGAGI. This CDR3 region has 16 residues. Trimming cost V 4 bases and J 0 bases, with 13 bases left between them.

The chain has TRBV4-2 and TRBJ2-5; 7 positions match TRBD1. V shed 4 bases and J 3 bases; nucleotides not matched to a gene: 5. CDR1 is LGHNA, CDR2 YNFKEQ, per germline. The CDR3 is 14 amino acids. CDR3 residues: CASSRTGVEETQYF. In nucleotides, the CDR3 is TGTGCCAGCAGCCGTACAGGGGTCGAAGAGACCCAGTACTTC.

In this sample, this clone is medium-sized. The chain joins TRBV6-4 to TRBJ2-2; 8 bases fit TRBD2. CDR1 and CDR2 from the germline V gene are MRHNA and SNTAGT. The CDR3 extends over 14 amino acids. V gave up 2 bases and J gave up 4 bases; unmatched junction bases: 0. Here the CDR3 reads CASSDGTSTGELFF. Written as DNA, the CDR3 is TGTGCCAGCAGTGACGGGACTAGCACCGGGGAGCTGTTTTTT.

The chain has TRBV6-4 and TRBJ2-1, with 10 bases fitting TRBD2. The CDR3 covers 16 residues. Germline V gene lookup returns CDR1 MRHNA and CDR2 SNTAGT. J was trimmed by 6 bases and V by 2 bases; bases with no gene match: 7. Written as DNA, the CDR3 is TGTGCCAGCAGTGACGGGGAACAGCGGGGGGGCAATGAGCAGTTCTTC. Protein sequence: CASSDGEQRGGNEQFF.

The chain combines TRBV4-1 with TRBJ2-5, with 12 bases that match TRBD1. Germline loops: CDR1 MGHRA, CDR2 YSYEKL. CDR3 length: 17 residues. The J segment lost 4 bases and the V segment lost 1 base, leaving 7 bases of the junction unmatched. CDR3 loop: CASSQAPGQGARETQYF. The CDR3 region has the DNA TGCGCCAGCAGCCAAGCCCCGGGACAGGGGGCGCGAGAGACCCAGTACTTC.

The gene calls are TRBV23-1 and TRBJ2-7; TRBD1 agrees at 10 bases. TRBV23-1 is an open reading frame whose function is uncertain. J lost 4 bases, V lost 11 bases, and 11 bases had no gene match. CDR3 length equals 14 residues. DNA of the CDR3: TGCGCCGGACCATACCGGGACAGGGGATACGAGCAGTACTTC. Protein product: CAGPYRDRGYEQYF.

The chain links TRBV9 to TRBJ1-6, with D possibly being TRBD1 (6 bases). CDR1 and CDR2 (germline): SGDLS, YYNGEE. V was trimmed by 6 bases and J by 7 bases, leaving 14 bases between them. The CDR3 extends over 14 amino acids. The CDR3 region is CASNVGATNSPLHF. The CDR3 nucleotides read TGTGCCAGCAACGTGGGGGCGACGAATTCACCCCTCCACTTT.

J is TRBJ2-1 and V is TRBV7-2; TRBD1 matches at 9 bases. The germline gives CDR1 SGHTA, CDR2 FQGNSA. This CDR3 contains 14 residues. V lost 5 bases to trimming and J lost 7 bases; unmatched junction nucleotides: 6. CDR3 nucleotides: TGTGCCAGCAGCATTTGGGACAGGGAAAATGAGCAGTTCTTC. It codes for CASSIWDRENEQFF.

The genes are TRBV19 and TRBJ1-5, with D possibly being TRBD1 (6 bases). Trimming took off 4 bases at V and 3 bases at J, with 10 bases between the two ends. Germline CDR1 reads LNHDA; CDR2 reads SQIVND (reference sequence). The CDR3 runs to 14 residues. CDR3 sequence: CASSRTGNNQPQHF. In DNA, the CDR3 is TGTGCCAGTAGTAGAACAGGGAACAATCAGCCCCAGCATTTT.

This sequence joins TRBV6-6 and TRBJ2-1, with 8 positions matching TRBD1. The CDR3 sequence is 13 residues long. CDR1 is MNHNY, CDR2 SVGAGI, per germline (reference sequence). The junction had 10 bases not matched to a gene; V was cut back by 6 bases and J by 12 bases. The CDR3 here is CASSSDRAPTQFF. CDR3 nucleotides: TGTGCCAGCAGCTCGGACAGGGCCCCAACGCAGTTCTTC.

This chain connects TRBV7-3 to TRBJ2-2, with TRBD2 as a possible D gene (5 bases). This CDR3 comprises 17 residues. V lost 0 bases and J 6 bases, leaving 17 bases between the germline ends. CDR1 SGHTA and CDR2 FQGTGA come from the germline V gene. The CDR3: CASSLTPGLGRPGELFF. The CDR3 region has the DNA TGTGCCAGCAGCTTAACGCCCGGGTTGGGGAGACCCGGGGAGCTGTTTTTT.

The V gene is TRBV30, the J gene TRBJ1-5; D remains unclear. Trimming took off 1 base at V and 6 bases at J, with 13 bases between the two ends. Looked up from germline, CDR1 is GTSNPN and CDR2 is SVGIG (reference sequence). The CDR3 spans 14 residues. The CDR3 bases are TGTGCCTGGAGTGGGAGTTCAGTCCTTCAGCCCCAGCATTTT. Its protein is CAWSGSSVLQPQHF.

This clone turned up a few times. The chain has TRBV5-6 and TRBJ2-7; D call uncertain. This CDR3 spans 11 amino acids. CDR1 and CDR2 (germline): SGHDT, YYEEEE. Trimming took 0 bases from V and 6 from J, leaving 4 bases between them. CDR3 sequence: CASSLAREQYF. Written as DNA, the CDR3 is TGTGCCAGCAGCTTGGCCCGCGAGCAGTACTTC.

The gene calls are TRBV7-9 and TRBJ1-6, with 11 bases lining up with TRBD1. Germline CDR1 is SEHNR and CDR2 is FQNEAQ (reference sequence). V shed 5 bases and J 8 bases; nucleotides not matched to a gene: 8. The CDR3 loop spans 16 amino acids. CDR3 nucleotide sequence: TGTGCCAGCAGCCATTTGGGACAGGGGGTTGATTCACCCCTCCACTTT. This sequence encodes CASSHLGQGVDSPLHF.

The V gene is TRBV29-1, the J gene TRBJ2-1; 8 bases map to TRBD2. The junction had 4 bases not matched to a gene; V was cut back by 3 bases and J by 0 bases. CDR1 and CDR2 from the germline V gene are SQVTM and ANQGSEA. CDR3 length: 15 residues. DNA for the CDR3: TGCAGCGTTGATCTCCGGGGGGGCTCCTACAATGAGCAGTTCTTC. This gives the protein CSVDLRGGSYNEQFF.

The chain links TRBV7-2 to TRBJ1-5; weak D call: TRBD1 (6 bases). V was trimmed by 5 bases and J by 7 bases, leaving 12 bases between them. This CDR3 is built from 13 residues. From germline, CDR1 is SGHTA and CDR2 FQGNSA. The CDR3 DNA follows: TGTGCCAGCAGCCCGGACAGCATCCAGCCCCAGCATTTT. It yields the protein CASSPDSIQPQHF.

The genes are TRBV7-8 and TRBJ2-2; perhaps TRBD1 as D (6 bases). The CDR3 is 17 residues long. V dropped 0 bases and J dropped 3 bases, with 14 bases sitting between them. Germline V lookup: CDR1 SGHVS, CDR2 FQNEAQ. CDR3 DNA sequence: TGTGCCAGCAGCTTAGCGATCTGGGGGCGTGACACCGGGGAGCTGTTTTTT. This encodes CASSLAIWGRDTGELFF.

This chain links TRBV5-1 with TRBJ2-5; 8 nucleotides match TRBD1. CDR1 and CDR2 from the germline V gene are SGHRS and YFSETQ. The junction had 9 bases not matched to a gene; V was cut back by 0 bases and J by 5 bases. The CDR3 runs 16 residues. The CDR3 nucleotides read TGCGCCAGCAGCTTGGAGGGGCAGGGGGCTTGGGAGACCCAGTACTTC. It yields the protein CASSLEGQGAWETQYF.

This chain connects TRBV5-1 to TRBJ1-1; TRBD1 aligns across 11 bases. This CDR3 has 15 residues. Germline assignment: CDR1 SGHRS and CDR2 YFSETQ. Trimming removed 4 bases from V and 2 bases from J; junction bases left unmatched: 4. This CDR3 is CASSMDRGPNTEAFF. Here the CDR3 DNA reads TGCGCCAGCAGCATGGACAGGGGGCCCAACACTGAAGCTTTCTTT.

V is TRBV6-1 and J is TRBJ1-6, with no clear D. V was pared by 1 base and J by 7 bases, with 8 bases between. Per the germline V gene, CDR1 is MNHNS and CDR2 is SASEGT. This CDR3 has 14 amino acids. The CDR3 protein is CASSEGATNSPLHF. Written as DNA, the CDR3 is TGTGCCAGCAGTGAAGGGGCGACCAATTCACCCCTCCACTTT.

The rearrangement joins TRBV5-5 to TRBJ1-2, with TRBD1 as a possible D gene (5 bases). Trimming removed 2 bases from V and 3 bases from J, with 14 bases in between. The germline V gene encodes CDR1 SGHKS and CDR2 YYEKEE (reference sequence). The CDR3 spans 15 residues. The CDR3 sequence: CASSFSPGRDYGYTF. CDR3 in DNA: TGTGCCAGCAGCTTTTCCCCAGGGAGGGACTATGGCTACACCTTC.

CDR3 bases: TGCGCCAGCAGCGGACAGGGACAACGCACTGAAGCTTTCTTT. Translation gives CASSGQGQRTEAFF. The chain couples TRBV5-1 to TRBJ1-1; TRBD1 agrees at 8 bases. The CDR3 length is 14 residues. From germline, CDR1 is SGHRS and CDR2 YFSETQ. V dropped 4 bases and J dropped 4; count of bases not matched to a gene: 6.

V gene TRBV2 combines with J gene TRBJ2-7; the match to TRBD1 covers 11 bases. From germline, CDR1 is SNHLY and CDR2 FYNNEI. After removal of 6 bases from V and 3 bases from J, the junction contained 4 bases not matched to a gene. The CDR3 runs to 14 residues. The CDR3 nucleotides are TGTGCCAGCAGCCCCGGGACAGGGGGCTACGAGCAGTACTTC. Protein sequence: CASSPGTGGYEQYF.